The rows below give T cell receptor beta chains drawn from one sample of a study of early stage breast cancer tumors. Libraries were prepared by immunoSEQ multiplex PCR; TCRdb keeps only in-frame clonotypes and omits some of them. This table has around 48,000 clones, around nine tenths appearing once. Sequenced input: blood. The receptors come from a person aged 70 to 80 with breast cancer. The CDR3 runs from the conserved cysteine through the conserved F or W. The order of the fields is clone size, J gene, V gene, D gene, CDR3 DNA, CDR3 protein. A D gene is named only where the DNA matches it firmly. Size is stated for part of the rows, as once, few or many counts, or as a class when the clone is expanded.

size: .; J: TRBJ1-1; V: TRBV27; D: TRBD1; DNA: TGTGCCAGCAGTACGTCCCGGGACAGGGGGATGAACACTGAAGCTTTCTTT; CDR3: CASSTSRDRGMNTEAFF
size: .; J: TRBJ2-3; V: TRBV11-3; D: .; DNA: TGTGCCAGCAGCTCCGGCCGGGACTGGGTTACAGATACGCAGTATTTT; CDR3: CASSSGRDWVTDTQYF
size: .; J: TRBJ2-5; V: TRBV5-8; D: TRBD1; DNA: TGTGCCAGCAGCTTCGGACAGGGCCAAGAGACCCAGTACTTC; CDR3: CASSFGQGQETQYF
size: .; J: TRBJ1-2; V: TRBV2; D: .; DNA: TGTGCCAGCAGTGAAGGGCCCTATGGCTACACCTTC; CDR3: CASSEGPYGYTF
size: .; J: TRBJ2-1; V: TRBV25-1; D: TRBD1; DNA: TGTGCCAGCAGTGAAGAGGAGGGGACAGGGAGGCTCCTCCTGTTCTTC; CDR3: CASSEEEGTGRLLLFF
size: .; J: TRBJ1-5; V: TRBV7-2; D: TRBD1; DNA: TGTGCCAGCAGCTTAAGACAGGGGGATCAGCCCCAGCATTTT; CDR3: CASSLRQGDQPQHF
size: .; J: TRBJ2-5; V: TRBV5-1; D: TRBD2; DNA: TGCGCCAGCAGCTCCACGGGGGGTACGGAGACCCAGTACTTC; CDR3: CASSSTGGTETQYF
size: once; J: TRBJ2-5; V: TRBV2; D: .; DNA: TGTGCCACCGGACTGATCCAAGAGACCCAGTACTTC; CDR3: CATGLIQETQYF
size: .; J: TRBJ1-6; V: TRBV5-1; D: TRBD1; DNA: TGCGCCAGCAGCTTGGGACAGGGGTTCGATAATAATTCACCCCTCCACTTT; CDR3: CASSLGQGFDNNSPLHF
size: .; J: TRBJ2-4; V: TRBV7-6; D: .; DNA: TGTGCCAGCAGCTTAGGGGACACCCTAAACATTCAGTACTTC; CDR3: CASSLGDTLNIQYF
size: .; J: TRBJ2-7; V: TRBV28; D: .; DNA: TGTGCCAGCAGTTTATACAGGGCAGGGTACGAGCAGTACTTC; CDR3: CASSLYRAGYEQYF
size: .; J: TRBJ2-5; V: TRBV5-1; D: TRBD1; DNA: TGCGCCAGCAGCAGGACCGGGACAGGGGACGAGACCCAGTACTTC; CDR3: CASSRTGTGDETQYF
size: .; J: TRBJ2-5; V: TRBV4-3; D: .; DNA: TGCGCCAGCAGCCAAGAGCTAACCAGGGCCGGAGAGACCCAGTACTTC; CDR3: CASSQELTRAGETQYF
size: .; J: TRBJ1-2; V: TRBV25-1; D: .; DNA: TGTGCCAGCAGTGAATTCGGGGAAGCTAACTATGGCTACACCTTC; CDR3: CASSEFGEANYGYTF
size: .; J: TRBJ1-2; V: TRBV15; D: TRBD1; DNA: TGTGCCACCAGCATCCCGGGACAGAATTACTATGGCTACACCTTC; CDR3: CATSIPGQNYYGYTF
size: .; J: TRBJ1-2; V: TRBV7-9; D: .; DNA: TGTGCCAGCAGCTTAGGGCTCGAATCTAGGAACTATGGCTACACCTTC; CDR3: CASSLGLESRNYGYTF
size: .; J: TRBJ2-5; V: TRBV5-1; D: TRBD2; DNA: TGCGCCAGCAGCGGGGGGACTAGCGGCCAAGAGACCCAGTACTTC; CDR3: CASSGGTSGQETQYF
size: .; J: TRBJ2-3; V: TRBV7-8; D: TRBD2; DNA: TGTGCCAGCAGCTTGAATAGCGGGAGGGCAGATACGCAGTATTTT; CDR3: CASSLNSGRADTQYF
size: .; J: TRBJ1-4; V: TRBV5-1; D: .; DNA: TGCGCCAGCAGCCCCCAGGGAGGGGTCAATGAAAAACTGTTTTTT; CDR3: CASSPQGGVNEKLFF
size: .; J: TRBJ2-1; V: TRBV11-2; D: TRBD2; DNA: TGTGCCAGCAGCCCCTCTGTCCTAGCGGGCGGGTATGAGCAGTTCTTC; CDR3: CASSPSVLAGGYEQFF
size: .; J: TRBJ2-1; V: TRBV7-8; D: .; DNA: TGTGCCAGCAGCATTACAGGACGTCACAATGAGCAGTTCTTC; CDR3: CASSITGRHNEQFF
size: .; J: TRBJ2-7; V: TRBV14; D: TRBD1; DNA: TGTGCCAGCAGCCCAGGGGGCTGGGGCTCCTACGAGCAGTACTTC; CDR3: CASSPGGWGSYEQYF
size: once; J: TRBJ2-1; V: TRBV6-5; D: .; DNA: TGTGCCAGCAGTTACGATAGACTGTCCCTCGTGCAGTTCTTC; CDR3: CASSYDRLSLVQFF
size: few; J: TRBJ1-2; V: TRBV18; D: TRBD1; DNA: TGTGCCAGCTCACCGAACCTTCAACGGGACAGCAACTATGGCTACACCTTC; CDR3: CASSPNLQRDSNYGYTF
size: .; J: TRBJ1-2; V: TRBV10-2; D: .; DNA: TGCGCCAGCAGTGGAGGGGGGGGCGCCGGCTATGGCTACACCTTC; CDR3: CASSGGGGAGYGYTF
size: .; J: TRBJ1-1; V: TRBV25-1; D: .; DNA: TGTGCCAGCAGTGGCCGAGGAGTGAACACTGAAGCTTTCTTT; CDR3: CASSGRGVNTEAFF
size: .; J: TRBJ2-2; V: TRBV27; D: TRBD1; DNA: TGTGCCAGCAGTCGACAGGGGGCCTCCGGGGAGCTGTTTTTT; CDR3: CASSRQGASGELFF
size: .; J: TRBJ1-1; V: TRBV28; D: TRBD1; DNA: TGTGCCAGCAGCAAGACAGGGGAAGGAACTGAAGCTTTCTTT; CDR3: CASSKTGEGTEAFF
size: once; J: TRBJ2-3; V: TRBV7-8; D: .; DNA: TGTGCCAGCAGCGAGAGTCCGAGGGATACGCAGTATTTT; CDR3: CASSESPRDTQYF
size: .; J: TRBJ1-1; V: TRBV7-9; D: .; DNA: TGTGCCAGCAGCTTAGTGGGGACAATAGGAACTGAAGCTTTCTTT; CDR3: CASSLVGTIGTEAFF
size: .; J: TRBJ2-7; V: TRBV7-6; D: TRBD1; DNA: TGTGCCAGCAGCTCTGACCCGGGACAGGGGGCGCCCCTAAGCTCCTACGAGCAGTACTTC; CDR3: CASSSDPGQGAPLSSYEQYF
size: once; J: TRBJ2-7; V: TRBV6-1; D: .; DNA: TGTGCCAGCAGTCCCCGGGACACCTACTACGAGCAGTACTTC; CDR3: CASSPRDTYYEQYF
size: .; J: TRBJ1-2; V: TRBV29-1; D: .; DNA: TGCAGCGTTGGGGGGGATGGCTATGGCTACACCTTC; CDR3: CSVGGDGYGYTF
size: .; J: TRBJ2-7; V: TRBV6-5; D: .; DNA: TGTGCCAGCAGTGCAATACGGGAATACGAGCAGTACTTC; CDR3: CASSAIREYEQYF
size: .; J: TRBJ2-3; V: TRBV29-1; D: .; DNA: TGCAGCGCTGCCCCAAGGGGGGGGTCCACAGATACGCAGTATTTT; CDR3: CSAAPRGGSTDTQYF
size: .; J: TRBJ2-1; V: TRBV5-1; D: TRBD1; DNA: TGCGCCAGCAGCTTGGTGGGGACAGGGATTTTCTTCAATGAGCAGTTCTTC; CDR3: CASSLVGTGIFFNEQFF
size: .; J: TRBJ2-1; V: TRBV27; D: .; DNA: TGTGCCAGCAGTTTTTCAGTTGGGAGAGACGAGCAGTTCTTC; CDR3: CASSFSVGRDEQFF
size: .; J: TRBJ2-1; V: TRBV7-3; D: TRBD2; DNA: TGTGCCAGCAGCTTAAAACTAGCGGGAGAGCAGTTCTTC; CDR3: CASSLKLAGEQFF
size: .; J: TRBJ2-5; V: TRBV5-4; D: TRBD1; DNA: TGTGCCAGCACACCCATCGGGACAGGGATAGGAGAGACCCAGTACTTC; CDR3: CASTPIGTGIGETQYF
size: .; J: TRBJ2-5; V: TRBV18; D: TRBD2; DNA: TGTGCCAGCTCACCTTCGTGGGGGGGCCAAGAGACCCAGTACTTC; CDR3: CASSPSWGGQETQYF
size: once; J: TRBJ2-7; V: TRBV7-2; D: .; DNA: TGTGCCAGCAGCCGACTCCGGGAGAACGAGCAGTACTTC; CDR3: CASSRLRENEQYF
size: .; J: TRBJ2-7; V: TRBV7-8; D: TRBD1; DNA: TGTGCCAGCAGCCCCCGTGGGACAGCCTACGAGCAGTACTTC; CDR3: CASSPRGTAYEQYF
size: .; J: TRBJ2-7; V: TRBV9; D: .; DNA: TGTGCCAGCAGCCCGAACGTGCAGGGTTCCTACGAGCAGTACTTC; CDR3: CASSPNVQGSYEQYF
size: .; J: TRBJ2-7; V: TRBV25-1; D: .; DNA: TGTGCCAGCGGTCAAGCCGGTTATAGCTCCTACGAGCAGTACTTC; CDR3: CASGQAGYSSYEQYF
size: .; J: TRBJ2-3; V: TRBV11-3; D: .; DNA: TGTGCCAGCAGCTCTAGGGGAGGAGATACGCAGTATTTT; CDR3: CASSSRGGDTQYF
size: .; J: TRBJ1-5; V: TRBV7-9; D: .; DNA: TGTGCCAGCAGCTTAGGCCAGTTCAAGCCCCAGCATTTT; CDR3: CASSLGQFKPQHF
size: .; J: TRBJ2-4; V: TRBV20-1; D: .; DNA: TGCAGTGCTGACTCTATAAACATTCAGTACTTC; CDR3: CSADSINIQYF
size: .; J: TRBJ1-5; V: TRBV2; D: TRBD1; DNA: TGTGCCAGCAGTGAAGGAGTTCGGGGGACAGGAGGAAGCAATCAGCCCCAGCATTTT; CDR3: CASSEGVRGTGGSNQPQHF
size: .; J: TRBJ2-3; V: TRBV5-1; D: TRBD2; DNA: TGCGCCAGCAGCTTGGCGCTAGCGGGGGGCCGGGCAGATACGCAGTATTTT; CDR3: CASSLALAGGRADTQYF
size: .; J: TRBJ2-1; V: TRBV5-4; D: TRBD2; DNA: TGTGCCAGCAGCAACCCGGGACTAGCGGGGGGCAGCAATGAGCAGTTCTTC; CDR3: CASSNPGLAGGSNEQFF
size: .; J: TRBJ2-1; V: TRBV19; D: TRBD2; DNA: TGTGCCAGTAGTACCCTAGCGGGAGGGAACAATGAGCAGTTCTTC; CDR3: CASSTLAGGNNEQFF
size: .; J: TRBJ1-6; V: TRBV7-9; D: TRBD1; DNA: TGTGCCAGCACCGTTGTTGGACAGGGGCGTTCACCCCTCCACTTT; CDR3: CASTVVGQGRSPLHF
size: .; J: TRBJ2-3; V: TRBV5-4; D: TRBD2; DNA: TGTGCCAGCAGCTTGGATCGGGGGGTCACAGATACGCAGTATTTT; CDR3: CASSLDRGVTDTQYF
size: .; J: TRBJ1-1; V: TRBV7-9; D: TRBD1; DNA: TGTGCCAGCAGCCCAGGGGGTGGTTTCACTGAAGCTTTCTTT; CDR3: CASSPGGGFTEAFF